These 12 T cell receptor beta chains came from one sample sequenced in a study of blood T cell repertoires in COVID-19. The assay was immunoSEQ multiplex PCR, and TCRdb's table has in-frame clones only and misses some. Among approximately 300,000 clones listed, about 90% were seen once. Specimen: PBMCs or T cells enriched from blood (not recorded which). The receptors were gathered from a woman younger than 45 who had recovered from COVID-19.

The J gene is TRBJ2-7, the V gene TRBV15, with TRBD2 identical over 7 bases. There are 15 residues in the CDR3. Germline CDR1 is LNHNV and CDR2 is YYDKDF (reference sequence). V gave up 4 bases and J gave up 0 bases; unmatched junction bases: 6. The CDR3 protein is CATSTQRGLSYEQYF. DNA for the CDR3: TGTGCCACCAGCACGCAGCGGGGTCTCTCCTACGAGCAGTACTTC.

The chain carries TRBV13 and TRBJ1-2; tentative D call: TRBD1 (5 bases). In germline, CDR1 is PRHDT, CDR2 FYEKMQ (reference sequence). There are 15 residues in the CDR3. The V gene lost 3 bases and the J gene lost 5 bases, with 16 bases spanning the gap. The CDR3 nucleotides read TGTGCCAGCAGCTTGTTCTTATCGGGGACTTATGGCTACACCTTC. Translated: CASSLFLSGTYGYTF.

The genes are TRBV5-6 and TRBJ1-3; D remains unclear. Germline CDR1 reads SGHDT; CDR2 reads YYEEEE. The V gene lost 1 base and the J gene lost 1 base, with 9 bases spanning the gap. The CDR3 loop spans 15 amino acids. This CDR3 reads CASSLSPGSGNTIYF. The CDR3 nucleotides are TGTGCCAGCAGCTTGAGCCCAGGATCTGGAAACACCATATATTTT.

V is TRBV19 and J is TRBJ1-2; 7 nucleotides line up with TRBD1. With 3 bases clipped from V and 3 bases from J, the junction kept 7 bases outside the gene matches. Germline assignment: CDR1 LNHDA and CDR2 SQIVND (reference sequence). The CDR3 spans 15 residues. Here the CDR3 reads CASSIRQGGDYGYTF. The CDR3 DNA is TGTGCCAGTAGTATCCGACAGGGTGGTGACTATGGCTACACCTTC.

The chain has TRBV6-5 and TRBJ2-5, with TRBD2 matching 7 bases. V shed 0 bases, J shed 3 bases, and the junction held 4 bases outside the gene matches. The CDR3 is 15 residues long. The V gene's germline CDR1 is MNHEY and CDR2 SVGAGI. CDR3 protein: CASSYSRTRKETQYF. The CDR3 coding sequence is TGTGCCAGCAGTTACTCTCGGACTAGAAAAGAGACCCAGTACTTC.

This clone was detected only once. The chain carries TRBV6-1 and TRBJ1-6; 9 bases map to TRBD1. The germline gives CDR1 MNHNS, CDR2 SASEGT. This CDR3 spans 15 amino acids. The V gene end was trimmed by 2 bases and the J gene end by 8 bases; junction bases not matched to a gene: 4. The CDR3 loop reads CASSELTGGDSPLHF. Written as DNA, the CDR3 is TGTGCCAGCAGTGAACTGACAGGGGGGGATTCACCCCTCCACTTT.

This rearrangement joins TRBV29-1 to TRBJ2-3; D remains unclear. Trimming cost V 7 bases and J 1 base, with 18 bases left between them. The germline V gene encodes CDR1 SQVTM and CDR2 ANQGSEA. This CDR3 spans 15 amino acids. The CDR3 DNA sequence: TGCAGCGCCCCCTTTTTTGGCCGGGGCACAGATACGCAGTATTTT. Its translation: CSAPFFGRGTDTQYF.

V usage is TRBV20-1 and J usage is TRBJ2-5, with 11 bases that match TRBD2. The CDR3 length is 13 residues. Trimming removed 3 bases from V and 3 bases from J; junction bases left unmatched: 0. Germline CDR1 DFQATT, CDR2 SNEGSKA (reference sequence). The CDR3 loop is CSASSGGEETQYF. CDR3 bases: TGCAGTGCTAGTAGCGGGGGGGAAGAGACCCAGTACTTC.

V usage is TRBV7-2 and J usage is TRBJ1-2; a weak D match, TRBD1 (5 bases). Germline V gives CDR1 SGHTA, CDR2 FQGNSA. The V end was cut by 5 bases, the J end by 0 bases, with 13 bases between. The CDR3 has 15 amino acids. CDR3 nucleotides: TGTGCCAGCAGCCCTACCGGGGGAGCTAACTATGGCTACACCTTC. Amino acids: CASSPTGGANYGYTF.

The V and J genes are TRBV6-5 and TRBJ1-3; possibly TRBD1 for D (5 bases). The ends were cut back, 2 bases at V and 0 bases at J, with 8 bases in the middle. Germline V gives CDR1 MNHEY, CDR2 SVGAGI. The length of the CDR3 is 15 residues. The CDR3 protein is CASSYQGLSGNTIYF. The CDR3 DNA is TGTGCCAGCAGTTACCAGGGCCTCTCTGGAAACACCATATATTTT.

The CDR3 sequence is CASSSLAVTGELFF. CDR3 coding DNA: TGTGCCAGCAGCTCGCTAGCGGTCACCGGGGAGCTGTTTTTT. The chain couples TRBV7-3 to TRBJ2-2; 7 nucleotides agree with TRBD2. V was pared by 4 bases and J by 4 bases, with 3 bases of the junction left unmatched. CDR3 length: 14 amino acids. CDR1 SGHTA and CDR2 FQGTGA come from the germline V gene. The full variable domain, in which reference TRBV7-3 and TRBJ2-2 provide the parts outside the CDR3, is GAGVSQTPSNKVTEKGKYVELRCDPISGHTALYWYRQSLGQGPEFLIYFQGTGAADDSGLPNDRFFAVRPEGSVSTLKIQRTERGDSAVYLCASSSLAVTGELFFGEGSRLTVL.

The chain joins TRBV11-2 to TRBJ1-6; TRBD1 aligns across 8 bases. Germline CDR1 SGHAT, CDR2 FQNNGV. The CDR3 sequence is 15 residues long. Trimming removed 5 bases from V and 9 bases from J; junction bases left unmatched: 9. The CDR3 coding sequence is TGTGCCAGCAGCCACTACAGGGGGAAGATTTCACCCCTCCACTTT. Residues: CASSHYRGKISPLHF.